These 3 T cell receptor beta chains share one sample of origin, sequenced in a study of identical twins' blood T cells. TCRdb itself ran the 5' RACE reads through MiXCR, one entry per CDR3 protein. The sample carries a few hundred thousand distinct CDR3 sequences, roughly 28% recorded once. What was sequenced was PBMCs. These TCRs come from a woman aged 18-50 years in good health.

This clonotype was seen more than once but under ten times. The chain has TRBV7-9 and TRBJ1-2; D is unresolved. Trimming stripped 7 bases from V and 2 bases from J, with 8 bases between. This CDR3 is 12 amino acids long. Germline V gene sequence: CDR1 SEHNR, CDR2 FQNEAQ (reference sequence). The CDR3 is CASTGDNYGYTF. In DNA form, the CDR3 reads TGTGCCAGCACTGGTGACAACTATGGCTACACCTTC.

Details on this clonotype: One end of the junction does not line up with germline, which may come from a read error. The V and J genes are TRBV13 and TRBJ2-5; tentative D call: TRBD2 (6 bases). The CDR3 runs 16 residues. Germline CDR1 reads PRHDT; CDR2 reads FYEKMQ (reference sequence). In nucleotides, the CDR3 is TGTGCCAGCAGCGAACTAGCCGGGGAAGTTCAAGAGAGCCAGTACTTC. Translation: CASSELAGEVQESQYF.

This clonotype was seen more than once but under ten times. This may come from a read error, since a much larger clone is one base off. The chain uses TRBV29-1 and TRBJ1-1, with D unclear. V lost 5 bases to trimming and J lost 11 bases, with 18 bases between them. The germline V gene has CDR1 SQVTM and CDR2 ANQGSEA. There are 12 residues in the CDR3. The CDR3 bases are TGCAGCGTTTTGGGTGTGAGTGATCCGGCTTTCTTT. Encoded protein: CSVLGVSDPAFF. The full variable domain, in which reference TRBV29-1 and TRBJ1-1 provide the parts outside the CDR3, is SAVISQKPSRDICQRGTSLTIQCQVDSQVTMMFWYRQQPGQSLTLIATANQGSEATYESGFVIDKFPISRPNLTFSTLTVSNMSPEDSSIYLCSVLGVSDPAFFGQGTRLTVV.